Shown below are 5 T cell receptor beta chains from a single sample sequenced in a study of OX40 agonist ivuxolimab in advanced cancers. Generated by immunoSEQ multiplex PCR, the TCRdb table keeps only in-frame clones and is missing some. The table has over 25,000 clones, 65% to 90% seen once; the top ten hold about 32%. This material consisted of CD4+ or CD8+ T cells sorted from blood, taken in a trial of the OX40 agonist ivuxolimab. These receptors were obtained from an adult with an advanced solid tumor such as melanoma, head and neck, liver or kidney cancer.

The CDR3 nucleotides are TGTGCCAGCAGCCCTGGGGGCGTCTATGGCTACACCTTC. It encodes CASSPGGVYGYTF. The chain links TRBV4-2 to TRBJ1-2; a possible D gene is TRBD1 (6 bases). CDR1 is LGHNA, CDR2 YNFKEQ, per germline. Trimming removed 4 bases from V and 4 bases from J, with 10 bases in between. The CDR3 length is 13 residues.

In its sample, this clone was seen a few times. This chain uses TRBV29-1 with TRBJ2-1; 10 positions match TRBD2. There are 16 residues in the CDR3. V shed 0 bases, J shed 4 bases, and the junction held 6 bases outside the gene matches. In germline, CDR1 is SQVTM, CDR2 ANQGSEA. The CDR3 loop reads CSVEDPASGSYNEQFF. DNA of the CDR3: TGCAGCGTTGAAGATCCCGCTAGCGGGAGTTACAATGAGCAGTTCTTC.

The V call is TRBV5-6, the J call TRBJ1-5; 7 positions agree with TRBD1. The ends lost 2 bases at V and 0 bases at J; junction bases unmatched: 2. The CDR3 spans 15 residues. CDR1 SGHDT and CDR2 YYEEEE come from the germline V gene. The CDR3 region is CASSLQGNSNQPQHF. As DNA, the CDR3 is TGTGCCAGCAGCTTACAGGGGAATAGCAATCAGCCCCAGCATTTT. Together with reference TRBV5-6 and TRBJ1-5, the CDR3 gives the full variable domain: DAGVTQSPTHLIKTRGQQVTLRCSPKSGHDTVSWYQQALGQGPQFIFQYYEEEERQRGNFPDRFSGHQFPNYSSELNVNALLLGDSALYLCASSLQGNSNQPQHFGDGTRLSIL.

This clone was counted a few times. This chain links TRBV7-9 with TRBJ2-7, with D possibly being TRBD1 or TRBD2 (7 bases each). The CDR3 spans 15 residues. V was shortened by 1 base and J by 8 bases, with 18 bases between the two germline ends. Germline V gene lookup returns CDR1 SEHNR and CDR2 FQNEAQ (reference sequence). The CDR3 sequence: CASSLVLGGGAQQYF. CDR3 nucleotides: TGTGCCAGCAGCTTAGTATTGGGAGGGGGCGCCCAGCAGTACTTC.

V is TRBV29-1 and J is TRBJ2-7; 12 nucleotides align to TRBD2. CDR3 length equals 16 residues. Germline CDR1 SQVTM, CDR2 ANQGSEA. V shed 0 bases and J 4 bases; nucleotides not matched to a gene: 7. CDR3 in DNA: TGCAGCGTTGAAGATCTGACTAGCGGGAGTGCGTACGAGCAGTACTTC. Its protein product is CSVEDLTSGSAYEQYF.